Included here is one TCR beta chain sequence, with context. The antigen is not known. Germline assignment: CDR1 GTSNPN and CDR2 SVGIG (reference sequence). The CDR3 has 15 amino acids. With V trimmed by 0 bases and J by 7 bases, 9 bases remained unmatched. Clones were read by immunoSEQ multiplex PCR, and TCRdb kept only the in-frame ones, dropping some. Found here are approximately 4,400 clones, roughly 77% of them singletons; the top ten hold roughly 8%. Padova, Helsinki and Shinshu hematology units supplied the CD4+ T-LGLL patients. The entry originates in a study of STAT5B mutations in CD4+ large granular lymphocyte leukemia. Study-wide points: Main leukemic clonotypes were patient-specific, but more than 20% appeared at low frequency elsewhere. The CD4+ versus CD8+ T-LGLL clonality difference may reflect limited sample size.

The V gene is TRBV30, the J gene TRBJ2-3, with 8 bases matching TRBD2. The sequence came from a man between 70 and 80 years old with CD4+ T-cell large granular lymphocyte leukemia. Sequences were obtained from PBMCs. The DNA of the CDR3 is TGTGCCTGGAGTGTAGCAGCGGGAGAGCCCCATACGCAGTATTTT. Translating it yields CAWSVAAGEPHTQYF.